This TCR beta chain was captured by sequencing in a study of regulatory T cells in long-lasting Graves disease. Across the study: Persistence in Graves' disease required over 5 years of antithyroid drugs plus positive TSH receptor antibodies.

Overall study results and limits: Accuracy was possibly reduced by small sample size.

This clonotype was seen a handful of times. What it binds is not known. Construction of the TCR beta libraries employed iRepertoire HTBI primers in conjunction with Arm-PCR of CDR3 regions. Study processing details: Samples jointly harbored roughly 60 TRBV and about 13 TRBJ segments. A single record per CDR3 protein comes from TCRdb applying MiXCR to the multiplex PCR reads. The V and J calls shown here were made by TCRdb, not taken from the authors' results. The table lists 500,000 to 800,000 distinct CDR3 sequences, approximately 31% of them singletons, with around 42% in the top ten. CDR3 length equals 16 residues. The J segment lost 0 bases and the V segment lost 6 bases, leaving 4 bases of the junction unmatched. Sample time point: persistent/refractory GD, antithyroid drugs over 5 years with positive TRAb. PBMC RNA served as the TCR library source. Investigators report Graves' disease was diagnosed under American Thyroid Association guidelines.

V usage is TRBV12-3 or TRBV12-4 and J usage is TRBJ1-6; 8 bases are a match to TRBD1. The sequence was collected from a female donor with Graves disease. The source material was peripheral blood mononuclear cells (PBMCs), sampled when the disease was refractory, from a patient treated with antithyroid drugs. CDR3 in DNA: TGTGCCAGCAGCTGGACAGGGTTCTCCTATAATTCACCCCTCCACTTT. This sequence encodes CASSWTGFSYNSPLHF.